This T cell receptor (beta chain) originates from a study of T-cell memory formation after mild COVID-19. The wider study: TCR clusters largely stayed donor specific.

Germline CDR1 and CDR2: MNHEY and SVGAGI. Losses at the gene ends were 6 bases for V and 5 bases for J; bases not matched to a gene: 7. CDR3 size: 15 residues. In TCRdb, the 5' RACE reads were re-called with MiXCR into one record per CDR3 protein. The sample carries fewer than 400,000 distinct CDR3 sequences, around 13% recorded once. General observations from the study: Pre-infection memory contained some responding clones, which suggested that cross-reactive memory had joined.

About this clonotype itself: The antigen is not known.

Source material: PBMCs or a T cell subset sorted from them (not recorded which). This receptor was identified in a man aged 18 to 30 who had mild COVID-19 (a few samples of this study predate the infection). Cell type and time point are not known. This chain uses TRBV6-5 with TRBJ1-2, with 12 bases matching TRBD1. Here the CDR3 DNA reads TGTGCCAGCAGCTCCGGGACAGGGGGCGTGTATGGCTACACCTTC. Protein: CASSSGTGGVYGYTF.